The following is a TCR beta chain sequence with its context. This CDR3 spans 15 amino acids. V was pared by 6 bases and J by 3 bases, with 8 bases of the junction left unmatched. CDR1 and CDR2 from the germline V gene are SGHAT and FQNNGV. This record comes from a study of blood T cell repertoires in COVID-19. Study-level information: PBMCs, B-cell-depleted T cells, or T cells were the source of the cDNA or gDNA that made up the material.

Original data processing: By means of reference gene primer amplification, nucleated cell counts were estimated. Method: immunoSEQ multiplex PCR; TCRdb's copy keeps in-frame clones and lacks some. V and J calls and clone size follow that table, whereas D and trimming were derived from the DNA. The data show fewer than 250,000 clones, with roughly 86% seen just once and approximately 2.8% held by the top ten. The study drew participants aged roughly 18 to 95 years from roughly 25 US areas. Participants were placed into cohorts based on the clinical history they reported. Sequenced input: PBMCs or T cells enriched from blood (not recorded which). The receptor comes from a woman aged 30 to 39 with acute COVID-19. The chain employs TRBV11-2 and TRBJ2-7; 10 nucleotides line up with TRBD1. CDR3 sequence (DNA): TGTGCCAGCAGTTCGCCGGGACAGGGGATCTACGAGCAGTACTTC. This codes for CASSSPGQGIYEQYF.